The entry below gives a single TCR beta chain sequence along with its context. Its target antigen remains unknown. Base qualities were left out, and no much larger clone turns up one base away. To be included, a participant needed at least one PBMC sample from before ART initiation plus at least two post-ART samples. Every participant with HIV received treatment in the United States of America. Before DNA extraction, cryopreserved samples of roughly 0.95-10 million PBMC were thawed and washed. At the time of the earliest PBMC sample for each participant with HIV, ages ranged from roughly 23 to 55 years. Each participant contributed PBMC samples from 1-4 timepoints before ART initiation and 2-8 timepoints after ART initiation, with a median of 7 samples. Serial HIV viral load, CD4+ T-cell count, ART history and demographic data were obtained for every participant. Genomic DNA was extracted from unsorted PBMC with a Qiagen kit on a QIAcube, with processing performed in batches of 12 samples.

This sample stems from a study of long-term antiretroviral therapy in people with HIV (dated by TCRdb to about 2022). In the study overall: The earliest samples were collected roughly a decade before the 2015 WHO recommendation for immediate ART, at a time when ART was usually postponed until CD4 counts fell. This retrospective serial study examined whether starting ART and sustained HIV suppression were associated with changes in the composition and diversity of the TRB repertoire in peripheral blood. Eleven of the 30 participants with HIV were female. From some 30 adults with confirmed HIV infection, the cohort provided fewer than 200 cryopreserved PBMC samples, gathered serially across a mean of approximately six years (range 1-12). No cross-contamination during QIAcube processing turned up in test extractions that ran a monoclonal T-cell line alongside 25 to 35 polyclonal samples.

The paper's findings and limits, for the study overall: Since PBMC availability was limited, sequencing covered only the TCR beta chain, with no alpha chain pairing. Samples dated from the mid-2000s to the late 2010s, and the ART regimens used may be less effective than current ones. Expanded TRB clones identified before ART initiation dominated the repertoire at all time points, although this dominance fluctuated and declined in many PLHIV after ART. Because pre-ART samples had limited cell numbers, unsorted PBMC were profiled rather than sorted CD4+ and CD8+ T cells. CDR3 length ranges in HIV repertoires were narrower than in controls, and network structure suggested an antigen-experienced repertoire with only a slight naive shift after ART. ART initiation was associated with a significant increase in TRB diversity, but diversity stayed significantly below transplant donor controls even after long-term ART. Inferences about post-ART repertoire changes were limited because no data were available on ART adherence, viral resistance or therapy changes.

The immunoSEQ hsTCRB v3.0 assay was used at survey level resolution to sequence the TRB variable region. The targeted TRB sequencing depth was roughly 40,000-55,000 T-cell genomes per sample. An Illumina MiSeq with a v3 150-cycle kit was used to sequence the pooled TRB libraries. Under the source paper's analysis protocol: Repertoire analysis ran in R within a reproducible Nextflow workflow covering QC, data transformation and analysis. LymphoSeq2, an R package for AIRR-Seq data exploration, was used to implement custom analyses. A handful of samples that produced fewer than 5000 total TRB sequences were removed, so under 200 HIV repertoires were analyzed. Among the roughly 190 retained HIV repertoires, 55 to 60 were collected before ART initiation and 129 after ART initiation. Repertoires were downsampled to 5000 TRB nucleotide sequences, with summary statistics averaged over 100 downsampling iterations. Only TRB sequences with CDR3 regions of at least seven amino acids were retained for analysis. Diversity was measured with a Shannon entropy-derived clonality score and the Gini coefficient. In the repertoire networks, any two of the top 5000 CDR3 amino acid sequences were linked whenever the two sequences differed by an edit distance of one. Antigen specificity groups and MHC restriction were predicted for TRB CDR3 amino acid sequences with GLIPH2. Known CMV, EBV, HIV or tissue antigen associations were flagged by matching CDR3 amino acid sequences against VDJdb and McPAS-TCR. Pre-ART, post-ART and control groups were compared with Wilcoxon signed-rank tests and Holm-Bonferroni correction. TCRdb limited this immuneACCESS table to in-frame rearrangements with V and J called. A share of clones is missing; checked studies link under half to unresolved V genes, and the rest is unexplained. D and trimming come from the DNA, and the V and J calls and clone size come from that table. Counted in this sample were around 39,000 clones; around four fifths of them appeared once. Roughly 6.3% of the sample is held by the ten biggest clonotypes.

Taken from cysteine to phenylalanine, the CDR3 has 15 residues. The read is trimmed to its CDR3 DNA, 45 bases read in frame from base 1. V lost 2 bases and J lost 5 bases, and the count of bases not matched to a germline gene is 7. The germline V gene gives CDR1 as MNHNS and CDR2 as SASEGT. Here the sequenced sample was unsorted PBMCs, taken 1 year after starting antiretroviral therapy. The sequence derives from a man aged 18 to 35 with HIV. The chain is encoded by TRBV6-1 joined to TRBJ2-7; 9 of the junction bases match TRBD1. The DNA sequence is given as TGTGCCAGCAGTGAAAGGACAGGGGCCGGGGACGAGCAGTACTTC. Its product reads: CASSERTGAGDEQYF.